The 32 T cell receptor beta chains below were found in one sample sequenced in a study of CD8 T cells in ankylosing spondylitis. A single record per CDR3 protein comes from TCRdb applying MiXCR to the 5' RACE reads. Of tens of thousands of distinct CDR3 sequences listed, 2% to 3% are singletons. The sequencing sample was made of blood, either unsorted or a sorted T cell fraction (not recorded which). The receptors stem from a female donor with ankylosing spondylitis or in good health (not recorded which).

The chain has TRBV9 and TRBJ2-5; the match to TRBD2 covers 12 bases. The ends lost 0 bases at V and 3 bases at J; junction bases unmatched: 0. The CDR3 covers 15 residues. Germline loops: CDR1 SGDLS, CDR2 YYNGEE. The CDR3 DNA sequence: TGTGCCAGCAGCGTAGGGACTAGCGGGAAAGAGACCCAGTACTTC. Residues: CASSVGTSGKETQYF.

This clonotype has at least ten counts. The genes are TRBV9 and TRBJ2-1, with 7 nucleotides matching TRBD1. In germline, CDR1 is SGDLS, CDR2 YYNGEE. The V and J ends lost 4 bases and 7 bases, in that order; junction bases with no gene match: 14. The CDR3 consists of 16 residues. The CDR3 nucleotides read TGTGCCAGCAGCTCCCAAGCCGGGACAGTAATGAATGAGCAGTTCTTC. It is translated as CASSSQAGTVMNEQFF.

This clonotype was seen at least ten times. The genes are TRBV9 and TRBJ1-5; 9 positions agree with TRBD1. V shed 3 bases, J shed 6 bases, and the junction held 7 bases outside the gene matches. The germline CDR1 and CDR2 sequences are SGDLS and YYNGEE. The CDR3 contains 15 residues. This CDR3 reads CASSEGQGMSQPQHF. For the CDR3, the DNA is TGTGCCAGCAGCGAGGGACAGGGTATGAGTCAGCCCCAGCATTTT.

In this sample, this clonotype turned up many times. The chain has TRBV9 and TRBJ2-1; TRBD2 is a possible D gene (7 bases). V lost 2 bases and J 7 bases, leaving 22 bases between the germline ends. In germline, CDR1 is SGDLS, CDR2 YYNGEE. The CDR3 runs to 17 residues. This chain's CDR3 is CASSVASGGALVNEQFF. The DNA for the CDR3 is TGTGCCAGCAGCGTTGCTTCTGGGGGGGCTTTAGTGAATGAGCAGTTCTTC.

This clonotype was counted ten times or more. The J gene is TRBJ1-4, the V gene TRBV9; 7 positions agree with TRBD1. The germline gives CDR1 SGDLS, CDR2 YYNGEE. Unmatched junction bases numbered 5, after V lost 4 bases and J lost 5 bases. This CDR3 region has 14 residues. The DNA for the CDR3 is TGTGCCAGCAGCCCAGGGACAGTAAATGAAAAACTGTTTTTT. As protein: CASSPGTVNEKLFF.

This clonotype was detected ten times or more. This chain links TRBV9 with TRBJ2-5, with TRBD2 matching 8 bases. J was trimmed by 1 base and V by 4 bases; bases with no gene match: 9. The CDR3 consists of 16 residues. Per the germline V gene, CDR1 is SGDLS and CDR2 is YYNGEE. CDR3 bases: TGTGCCAGCAGCCCGGGACTAGTCCCCACCCAAGAGACCCAGTACTTC. Its translation is CASSPGLVPTQETQYF.

This clonotype was counted at least ten times. In DNA form, the CDR3 reads TGTGCCAGCAGCGGGCCACAGGCTCGCTACAATGAGCAGTTCTTC. Translating gives CASSGPQARYNEQFF. V and J are TRBV9 and TRBJ2-1, with a weak D call TRBD1 (5 bases). The germline V gene has CDR1 SGDLS and CDR2 YYNGEE. The CDR3 totals 15 residues. Trimming took 3 bases from V and 3 from J, leaving 13 bases between them.

This clonotype was seen at least ten times. The chain has TRBV9 and TRBJ2-1; a weak D match, TRBD2 (6 bases). This CDR3 comprises 17 residues. Per the germline V gene, CDR1 is SGDLS and CDR2 is YYNGEE. V lost 4 bases, J lost 6 bases, and 23 bases lay in between. The CDR3 DNA sequence: TGTGCCAGCAGCCGAACTACTAGCCCCGTCGGTCTCAATGAGCAGTTCTTC. It codes for CASSRTTSPVGLNEQFF.

As regards this clonotype: This could be a read error, since a much larger clone is one nucleotide away. The chain employs TRBV9 and TRBJ2-5; D is unclear. CDR1 SGDLS and CDR2 YYNGEE come from the germline V gene. Trimming cost V 3 bases and J 1 base, with 10 bases left between them. CDR3 length: 14 amino acids. CDR3: CASSETTGQETQYF. CDR3 in DNA: TGTGCCAGCAGCGAGACGACGGGCCAAGAGACCCAGTACTTC.

This clonotype is medium-sized within its sample. The CDR3 DNA is TGTGCCAGCAGCGTACTAGCGGGACTAGGAGATACGCAGTATTTT. Translation: CASSVLAGLGDTQYF. The rearrangement uses TRBV9 and TRBJ2-3; 9 bases agree with TRBD2. The CDR3 runs to 15 residues. V trimming: 1 base; J trimming: 5 bases; junction bases outside the gene matches: 5. Germline V gene data show CDR1 as SGDLS and CDR2 as YYNGEE. Supplemented by reference TRBV9 and TRBJ2-3, the full variable domain reads DSGVTQTPKHLITATGQRVTLRCSPRSGDLSVYWYQQSLDQGLQFLIQYYNGEERAKGNILERFSAQQFPDLHSELNLSSLELGDSALYFCASSVLAGLGDTQYFGPGTRLTVL.

This clonotype was counted many times. This sequence joins TRBV9 and TRBJ2-3, with 10 nucleotides matching TRBD2. This CDR3 is 17 amino acids long. V was clipped by 1 base and J by 4 bases; unmatched bases: 9. Germline CDR1 and CDR2: SGDLS and YYNGEE. The CDR3 sequence is CASSVLVSSGSSDTQYF. The CDR3 region has the DNA TGTGCCAGCAGCGTACTGGTTTCTAGCGGGAGCTCAGATACGCAGTATTTT.

This clonotype has at least ten counts. The V gene is TRBV9, the J gene TRBJ2-1; D might be TRBD1 (6 bases). Germline V lookup: CDR1 SGDLS, CDR2 YYNGEE. V was cut by 3 bases and J by 9 bases, with 13 bases left in between. This CDR3 has 13 amino acids. The CDR3 protein is CASSDRQGSEQFF. CDR3 coding DNA: TGTGCCAGCAGCGACCGTCAGGGGAGTGAGCAGTTCTTC. Using reference TRBV9 and TRBJ2-1 for the parts outside the CDR3, the full variable domain is DSGVTQTPKHLITATGQRVTLRCSPRSGDLSVYWYQQSLDQGLQFLIQYYNGEERAKGNILERFSAQQFPDLHSELNLSSLELGDSALYFCASSDRQGSEQFFGPGTRLTVL.

This clonotype was picked up many times. J is TRBJ1-1 and V is TRBV9; D remains unclear. V lost 6 bases and J lost 4, with 19 bases in between. CDR1 is SGDLS and CDR2 is YYNGEE in the germline V gene. The CDR3 spans 15 residues. The CDR3 is CASTNVEVRGTEAFF. The CDR3 bases are TGTGCCAGCACCAACGTAGAGGTTCGAGGCACTGAAGCTTTCTTT.

This clonotype appeared a few times. The chain joins TRBV9 to TRBJ2-1, with 7 bases matching TRBD2. V was clipped by 4 bases and J by 0 bases; unmatched bases: 7. Germline CDR1 and CDR2: SGDLS and YYNGEE. The CDR3 spans 16 residues. CDR3 amino acids: CASSTGGSASYNEQFF. CDR3 sequence (DNA): TGTGCCAGCAGCACCGGGGGGAGTGCCTCCTACAATGAGCAGTTCTTC.

This clonotype was picked up many times. The chain has TRBV9 and TRBJ2-7, with D unclear. CDR1 and CDR2 from the germline V gene are SGDLS and YYNGEE. Trimming pared 0 bases from V and 2 bases from J, leaving 9 bases between. The CDR3 runs 14 residues. In nucleotides, the CDR3 is TGTGCCAGCAGCGTAGCCCCTGAAACCTACGAGCAGTACTTC. Encoded protein: CASSVAPETYEQYF.

This clonotype has ten or more counts. This rearrangement joins TRBV9 to TRBJ2-1; TRBD1 or TRBD2 may be the D gene (5 bases each). Germline CDR1 and CDR2: SGDLS and YYNGEE. V was trimmed by 0 bases and J by 2 bases, leaving 9 bases between them. The CDR3 length is 15 residues. CDR3 sequence (DNA): TGTGCCAGCAGCGTAGTTGGGACCCCCTACAATGAGCAGTTCTTC. This encodes CASSVVGTPYNEQFF.

This clonotype is judged medium-sized. The DNA for the CDR3 is TGTGCCAGCAGCAAAAAGGGGCAGGTGACCTACGAGCAGTACTTC. Encoded protein: CASSKKGQVTYEQYF. The chain links TRBV9 to TRBJ2-7; TRBD1 is a possible D gene (5 bases). V lost 4 bases, J lost 2 bases, and 16 bases lay in between. CDR3 length equals 15 residues. Germline CDR1 SGDLS, CDR2 YYNGEE.

This clonotype was observed at least ten times. The rearrangement uses TRBV9 and TRBJ2-7, with a weak D call TRBD1 (5 bases). The V end was cut by 3 bases, the J end by 1 base, with 14 bases between. This CDR3 has 15 residues. CDR1 and CDR2 (germline): SGDLS, YYNGEE. CDR3 in DNA: TGTGCCAGCAGCGCCCAGCAGGGTAGGTCCTACGAGCAGTACTTC. It yields the protein CASSAQQGRSYEQYF.

This clonotype was found many times. The CDR3 DNA reads TGTGCCAGCAGCGTAGTCGAGGCCGGGGAGCTGTTTTTT. It codes for CASSVVEAGELFF. The chain links TRBV9 to TRBJ2-2; D call uncertain. Germline CDR1 and CDR2: SGDLS and YYNGEE. Trimming pared 0 bases from V and 6 bases from J, leaving 6 bases between. The CDR3 is 13 amino acids.

This clonotype was detected a few times. The V and J genes are TRBV12-2 and TRBJ2-5; TRBD1 was called by the table and not checked on the DNA. TRBV12-2 is labeled a pseudogene. This CDR3 contains 18 residues. CDR3 coding DNA: TGTGCAAGTCGCTTAGCGAATTTTGTACAGGGGATATGGGAGACCCAGTACTTC. Its protein product is CASRLANFVQGIWETQYF.

The table lists this clonotype with many counts. This rearrangement joins TRBV9 to TRBJ2-5; 7 positions match TRBD2. Germline V lookup: CDR1 SGDLS, CDR2 YYNGEE. Losses at the gene ends were 3 bases for V and 5 bases for J; bases not matched to a gene: 7. CDR3 length: 14 amino acids. The CDR3 loop reads CASSAAGMGETQYF. The CDR3, as DNA: TGTGCCAGCAGCGCAGCGGGAATGGGGGAGACCCAGTACTTC.

This clonotype was counted many times. This chain links TRBV21-1 with TRBJ1-5; whether TRBD1, the table's D call, matches the DNA was not checked. TRBV21-1 is annotated as a pseudogene. This CDR3 is built from 16 residues. The CDR3 DNA sequence: TGTGCCAGCAGCAAAGGGCCCAGGGGGGGTAATCAGCCCCAGCATTTT. Translating gives CASSKGPRGGNQPQHF.

This clonotype was detected many times. The chain recombines TRBV9 with TRBJ2-2; D is ambiguous. Germline CDR1 SGDLS, CDR2 YYNGEE. This CDR3 contains 14 residues. V lost 2 bases and J 1 base, leaving 6 bases between the germline ends. CDR3 sequence (DNA): TGTGCCAGCAGCGTCCCTGGGAACACCGGGGAGCTGTTTTTT. Its protein is CASSVPGNTGELFF.

This clonotype was recorded at least ten times. DNA for the CDR3: TGTGCCAGCAGTGTTAACAGGGGACAAGAGACCCAGTACTTC. Translation gives CASSVNRGQETQYF. The chain couples TRBV9 to TRBJ2-5, with 7 bases identical to TRBD1. Germline V gene data show CDR1 as SGDLS and CDR2 as YYNGEE. This CDR3 is built from 14 residues. V was pared by 5 bases and J by 2 bases, with 6 bases of the junction left unmatched.

Ten or more counts support this clonotype. The chain combines TRBV9 with TRBJ2-7; D gene ambiguous. From germline, CDR1 is SGDLS and CDR2 YYNGEE. The CDR3 is 15 residues long. V lost 3 bases, J lost 5 bases, and 18 bases lay in between. CDR3 in amino acids: CASSEFGSGLDEQYF. The CDR3 region has the DNA TGTGCCAGCAGCGAATTCGGGTCTGGGTTGGACGAGCAGTACTTC.

This clonotype was counted many times. The chain carries TRBV9 and TRBJ1-2, with a tentative D call TRBD1 (5 bases). The CDR3 consists of 15 residues. Trimming shortened V by 4 bases and J by 8 bases, and 21 bases separated the two germline ends. Germline V gene sequence: CDR1 SGDLS, CDR2 YYNGEE. Here the CDR3 DNA reads TGTGCCAGCAGCCCCAAACTCAGGGACCGGGGGGGCTACACCTTC. This codes for CASSPKLRDRGGYTF.

This clonotype was seen many times. The V and J genes are TRBV9 and TRBJ2-3; D possibly corresponds to TRBD1 (6 bases). Germline CDR1 is SGDLS and CDR2 is YYNGEE. This CDR3 has 15 residues. Trimming shortened V by 1 base and J by 1 base, and 10 bases separated the two germline ends. DNA for the CDR3: TGTGCCAGCAGCGTACCACAGGGAGGCACAGATACGCAGTATTTT. Its protein is CASSVPQGGTDTQYF. The whole variable domain, remainder taken from reference TRBV9 and TRBJ2-3, is DSGVTQTPKHLITATGQRVTLRCSPRSGDLSVYWYQQSLDQGLQFLIQYYNGEERAKGNILERFSAQQFPDLHSELNLSSLELGDSALYFCASSVPQGGTDTQYFGPGTRLTVL.

This clonotype was seen at least ten times. CDR3: CASSPGLGAYNEQFF. The CDR3 DNA reads TGTGCCAGCAGCCCCGGCCTTGGGGCCTACAATGAGCAGTTCTTC. V gene TRBV9 combines with J gene TRBJ2-1; D ambiguous. CDR1 is SGDLS and CDR2 is YYNGEE in the germline V gene. The CDR3 loop spans 15 amino acids. V was cut by 4 bases and J by 2 bases, with 13 bases left in between.

There are many counts of this clonotype. V gene TRBV9 combines with J gene TRBJ1-4, with D uncertain. Per germline, CDR1 SGDLS and CDR2 YYNGEE. Trimming took 0 bases from V and 6 from J, leaving 12 bases between them. This CDR3 has 15 residues. CDR3 sequence (DNA): TGTGCCAGCAGCGTAGTTGGGGTGCCGGATGAAAAACTGTTTTTT. Its translation: CASSVVGVPDEKLFF.

This clonotype was seen at least ten times. V usage is TRBV9 and J usage is TRBJ1-2, with a possible D match to TRBD1 (6 bases). The V and J ends lost 3 bases and 7 bases respectively, with 16 bases between them. Germline V gene lookup returns CDR1 SGDLS and CDR2 YYNGEE. The CDR3 contains 14 residues. The CDR3 DNA sequence: TGTGCCAGCAGCGAGGGACACCAGCGTGGTGGCTACACCTTC. Protein sequence: CASSEGHQRGGYTF.

This chain joins TRBV9 and TRBJ2-7; D not certain. Germline assignment: CDR1 SGDLS and CDR2 YYNGEE. The CDR3 contains 14 residues. The germline V and J ends were trimmed by 0 bases and 1 base, with 8 bases remaining between them. CDR3 nucleotide sequence: TGTGCCAGCAGCGTAGCGGCGGTATCCTACGAGCAGTACTTC. Translation gives CASSVAAVSYEQYF.

This clonotype was observed many times. The V call is TRBV9, the J call TRBJ2-1, with 9 positions matching TRBD1. The CDR3 consists of 14 residues. Germline assignment: CDR1 SGDLS and CDR2 YYNGEE. The J segment lost 5 bases and the V segment lost 6 bases, leaving 6 bases of the junction unmatched. As DNA, the CDR3 is TGTGCCAGCACCTACGGGACAGGGCACAATGAGCAGTTCTTC. Its translation: CASTYGTGHNEQFF.